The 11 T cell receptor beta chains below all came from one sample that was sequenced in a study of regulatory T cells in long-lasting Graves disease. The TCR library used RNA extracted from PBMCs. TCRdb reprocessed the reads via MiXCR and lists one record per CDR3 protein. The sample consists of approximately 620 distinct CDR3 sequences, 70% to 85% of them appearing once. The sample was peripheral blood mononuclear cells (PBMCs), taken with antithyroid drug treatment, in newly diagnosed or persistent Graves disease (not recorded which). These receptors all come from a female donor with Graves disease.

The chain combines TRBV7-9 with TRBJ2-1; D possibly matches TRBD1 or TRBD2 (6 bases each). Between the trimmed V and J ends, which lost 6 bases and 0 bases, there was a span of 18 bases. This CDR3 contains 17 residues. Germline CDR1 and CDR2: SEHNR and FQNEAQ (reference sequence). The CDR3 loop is CASRLGGQLASYNEQFF. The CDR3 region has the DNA TGTGCCAGCAGATTGGGGGGCCAACTAGCCTCCTACAATGAGCAGTTCTTC.

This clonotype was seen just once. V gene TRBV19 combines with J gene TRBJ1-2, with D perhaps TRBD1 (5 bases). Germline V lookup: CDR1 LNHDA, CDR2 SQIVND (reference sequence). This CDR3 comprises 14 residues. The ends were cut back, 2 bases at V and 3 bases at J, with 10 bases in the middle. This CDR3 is CASSISGTHYGYTF. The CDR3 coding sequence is TGTGCCAGTAGTATATCCGGGACGCACTATGGCTACACCTTC.

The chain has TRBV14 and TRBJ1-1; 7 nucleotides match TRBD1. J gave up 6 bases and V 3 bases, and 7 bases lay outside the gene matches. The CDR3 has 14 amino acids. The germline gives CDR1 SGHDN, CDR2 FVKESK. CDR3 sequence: CASSQDRIGPEAFF. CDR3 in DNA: TGTGCCAGCAGCCAGGACAGGATCGGACCTGAAGCTTTCTTT. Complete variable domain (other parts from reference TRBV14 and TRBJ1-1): EAGVTQFPSHSVIEKGQTVTLRCDPISGHDNLYWYRRVMGKEIKFLLHFVKESKQDESGMPNNRFLAERTGGTYSTLKVQPAELEDSGVYFCASSQDRIGPEAFFGQGTRLTVV.

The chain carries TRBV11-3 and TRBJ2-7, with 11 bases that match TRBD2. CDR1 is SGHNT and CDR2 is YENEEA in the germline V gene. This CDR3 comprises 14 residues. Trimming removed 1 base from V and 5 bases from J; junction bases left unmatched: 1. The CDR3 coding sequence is TGTGCCAGCAGCTTAGGACTAGCGGGACACGAGCAGTACTTC. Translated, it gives CASSLGLAGHEQYF.

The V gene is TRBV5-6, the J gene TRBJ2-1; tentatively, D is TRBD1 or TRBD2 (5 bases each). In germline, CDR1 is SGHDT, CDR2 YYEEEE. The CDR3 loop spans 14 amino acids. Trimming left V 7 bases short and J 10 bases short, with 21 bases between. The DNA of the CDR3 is TGTGCCAGCGGGTTAGGGAGATGGGGCGCGGAGCAGTTCTTC. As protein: CASGLGRWGAEQFF.

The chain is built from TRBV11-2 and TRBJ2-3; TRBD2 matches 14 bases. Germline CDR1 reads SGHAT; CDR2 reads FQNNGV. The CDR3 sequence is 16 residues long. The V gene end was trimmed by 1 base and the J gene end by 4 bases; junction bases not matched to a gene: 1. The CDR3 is CASSLGLAGGPDTQYF. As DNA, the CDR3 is TGTGCCAGCAGCTTAGGACTAGCGGGAGGGCCAGATACGCAGTATTTT. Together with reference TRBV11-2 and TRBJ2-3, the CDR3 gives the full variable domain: EAGVAQSPRYKIIEKRQSVAFWCNPISGHATLYWYQQILGQGPKLLIQFQNNGVVDDSQLPKDRFSAERLKGVDSTLKIQPAKLEDSAVYLCASSLGLAGGPDTQYFGPGTRLTVL.

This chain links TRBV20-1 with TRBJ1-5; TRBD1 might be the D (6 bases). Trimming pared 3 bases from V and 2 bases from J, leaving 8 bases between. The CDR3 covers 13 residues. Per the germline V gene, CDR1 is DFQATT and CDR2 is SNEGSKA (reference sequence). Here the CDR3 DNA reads TGCAGTGCTAGGAGACAGGGCAATCAGCCCCAGCATTTT. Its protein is CSARRQGNQPQHF.

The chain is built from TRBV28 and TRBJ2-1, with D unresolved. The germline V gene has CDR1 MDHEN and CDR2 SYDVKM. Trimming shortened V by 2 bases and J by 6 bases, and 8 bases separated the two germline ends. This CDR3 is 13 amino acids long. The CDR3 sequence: CASSLPLSNEQFF. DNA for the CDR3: TGTGCCAGCAGTTTACCCTTGTCCAATGAGCAGTTCTTC. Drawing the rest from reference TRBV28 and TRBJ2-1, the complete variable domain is DVKVTQSSRYLVKRTGEKVFLECVQDMDHENMFWYRQDPGLGLRLIYFSYDVKMKEKGDIPEGYSVSREKKERFSLILESASTNQTSMYLCASSLPLSNEQFFGPGTRLTVL.

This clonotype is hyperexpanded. The CDR3 region is CASSQVDRPDEQYF. The CDR3 nucleotides are TGCGCCAGCAGCCAAGTAGACCGGCCGGACGAGCAGTACTTC. V and J are TRBV4-3 and TRBJ2-7; D is uncertain. V lost 1 base, J lost 5 bases, and 12 bases lay in between. The germline CDR1 and CDR2 sequences are LGHNA and YSLEER. This CDR3 is built from 14 residues.

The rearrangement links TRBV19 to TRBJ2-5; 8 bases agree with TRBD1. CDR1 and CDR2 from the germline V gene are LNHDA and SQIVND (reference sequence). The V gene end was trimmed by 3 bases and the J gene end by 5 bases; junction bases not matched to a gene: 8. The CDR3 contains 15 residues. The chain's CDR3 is CASSIGQGRMETQYF. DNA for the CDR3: TGTGCCAGTAGTATTGGACAGGGAAGGATGGAGACCCAGTACTTC.

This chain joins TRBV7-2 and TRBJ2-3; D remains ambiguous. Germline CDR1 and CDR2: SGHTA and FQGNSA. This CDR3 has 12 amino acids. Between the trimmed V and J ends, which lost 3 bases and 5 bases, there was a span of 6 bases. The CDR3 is CASSFSGDTQYF. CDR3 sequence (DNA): TGTGCCAGCAGCTTTTCGGGAGATACGCAGTATTTT.